The clone carrying this T cell receptor beta chain was recorded a few times. With iRepertoire HTBI primers and Arm-PCR of CDR3 regions, TCR beta libraries were built. TCRdb used MiXCR to reprocess the multiplex PCR reads, holding one entry per CDR3 protein. The table includes 300,000 to 500,000 distinct CDR3 sequences, under 25% detected once. This CDR3 is 15 amino acids long. Between the trimmed V and J ends, which lost 3 bases and 7 bases, there was a span of 14 bases. From germline, CDR1 is SGHRS and CDR2 YFSETQ. Time point described: persistent/refractory GD, antithyroid drugs over 5 years with positive TRAb. PBMC RNA served as the TCR library source. Patients of an endocrinology department in Xi'an, China, were included. This entry is derived from a study of regulatory T cells in long-lasting Graves disease.

This chain connects TRBV5-1 to TRBJ1-6; D is unresolved. The starting material was peripheral blood mononuclear cells (PBMCs), obtained when the disease was refractory, from a patient treated with antithyroid drugs. The clonotype comes from a female donor with Graves disease. CDR3 sequence reads: CASSSGAYPNSPLHF. The CDR3 DNA sequence: TGCGCCAGCAGCTCCGGAGCCTACCCCAATTCACCCCTCCACTTT.